The 10 T cell receptor beta chains below come from one sample, sequenced in a study of T cell changes during pregnancy in multiple sclerosis. Profiling relied on immunoSEQ multiplex PCR, and the TCRdb table lists in-frame clones only, not all of them. Of over 30,000 clones detected, 85% to 90% appear once; the ten largest clones hold 3.5%. Sample: CD8+ T cells from peripheral blood mononuclear cells, taken in the third trimester of pregnancy. Receptors were obtained from a female donor with multiple sclerosis, enrolled in a pregnancy study.

The chain has TRBV9 and TRBJ2-1; 10 bases line up with TRBD2. Germline V CDR1 and CDR2: SGDLS, YYNGEE. The CDR3 spans 18 residues. V shed 3 bases and J 2 bases; nucleotides not matched to a gene: 11. The CDR3 loop reads CASSAEPTSGAPYNEQFF. CDR3 DNA: TGTGCCAGCAGCGCAGAGCCCACTAGCGGGGCACCCTACAATGAGCAGTTCTTC.

The chain carries TRBV15 and TRBJ1-1; 8 bases match TRBD1. The ends lost 5 bases at V and 8 bases at J; junction bases unmatched: 4. Germline V gives CDR1 LNHNV, CDR2 YYDKDF (reference sequence). The CDR3 contains 12 residues. The DNA for the CDR3 is TGTGCCACCAGCCGGACAGGGCCCGAAGCTTTCTTT. This encodes CATSRTGPEAFF.

In its sample, this clone was seen once. The chain employs TRBV14 and TRBJ1-1; D gene uncertain. Trimming shortened V by 4 bases and J by 0 bases, and 9 bases separated the two germline ends. CDR1 SGHDN and CDR2 FVKESK come from the germline V gene. The length of the CDR3 is 14 residues. CDR3: CASSPVALNTEAFF. In nucleotides, the CDR3 is TGTGCCAGCAGCCCTGTAGCCCTGAACACTGAAGCTTTCTTT.

A word on this clone: One end of the junction is discordant with germline, which a read error may explain. The chain joins TRBV9 to TRBJ2-1, with TRBD2 as a possible D gene (7 bases). Germline V lookup: CDR1 SGDLS, CDR2 YYNGEE. CDR3 length: 13 residues. CDR3 sequence (DNA): TGTGCCAGCAGCGGGTCCCGACCGGGGGGCCCACTCTTC. Residues: CASSGSRPGGPLF.

In its sample, this clone ranks as medium-sized (0.01 to 0.1%). V is TRBV7-9 and J is TRBJ2-1; no clear D. Germline lookup yields CDR1 SEHNR and CDR2 FQNEAQ (reference sequence). Deletions cut 3 bases from V and 0 bases from J, with 9 bases between. This CDR3 is built from 15 residues. The CDR3 nucleotides are TGTGCCAGCAGCTTGCCGGCGGTCTCCTACAATGAGCAGTTCTTC. It translates to CASSLPAVSYNEQFF.

The chain employs TRBV4-3 and TRBJ2-7, with 7 bases that match TRBD2. J gave up 2 bases and V 0 bases, and 4 bases lay outside the gene matches. CDR3 length equals 15 residues. Germline loops: CDR1 LGHNA, CDR2 YSLEER. The CDR3 sequence: CASSQDRGDTYEQYF. In nucleotides, the CDR3 is TGCGCCAGCAGCCAAGATCGGGGGGATACCTACGAGCAGTACTTC.

This clone occurred a few times. This chain links TRBV27 with TRBJ2-5; 10 nucleotides line up with TRBD2. This CDR3 spans 16 amino acids. Losses at the gene ends were 0 bases for V and 3 bases for J; bases not matched to a gene: 4. The germline V gene has CDR1 MNHEY and CDR2 SMNVEV (reference sequence). CDR3 sequence (DNA): TGTGCCAGCAGTTTATCGAGGGGACTAGCGAAAGAGACCCAGTACTTC. It codes for CASSLSRGLAKETQYF.

J is TRBJ1-1 and V is TRBV19; 11 nucleotides line up with TRBD1. Germline CDR1 is LNHDA and CDR2 is SQIVND (reference sequence). This CDR3 region has 16 residues. After removal of 3 bases from V and 5 bases from J, the junction contained 8 bases not matched to a gene. CDR3 nucleotide sequence: TGTGCCAGTAGTATGGGACAGGGGGACGGGGGGACTGAAGCTTTCTTT. Translation gives CASSMGQGDGGTEAFF.

The rearrangement links TRBV7-9 to TRBJ2-4, with 8 bases that match TRBD1. CDR3 length: 18 amino acids. Germline CDR1 and CDR2: SEHNR and FQNEAQ (reference sequence). The J segment lost 1 base and the V segment lost 5 bases, leaving 13 bases of the junction unmatched. CDR3 sequence (DNA): TGTGCCAGCAGCCAGGCCCAGGGGGCAGCGAAGGCCAAAAACATTCAGTACTTC. Residues: CASSQAQGAAKAKNIQYF.

In this sample, this clone turned up once. The chain employs TRBV6-9 and TRBJ1-1, with no clear D. CDR1 is MNHGY and CDR2 is SVAAGI in the germline V gene. The CDR3 covers 15 residues. Between the trimmed V and J ends, which lost 1 base and 0 bases, there was a span of 9 bases. CDR3 DNA: TGTGCCAGCAGTTATTATCAGGTATTGAACACTGAAGCTTTCTTT. Encoded protein: CASSYYQVLNTEAFF.